The sequence of this T cell receptor beta chain was determined in a study of identical twins. This clonotype was picked up a small number of times. In TCRdb, the 5' RACE reads were re-called with MiXCR into one record per CDR3 protein. Found here are a few hundred thousand distinct CDR3 sequences, around 24% of them singletons; the top ten hold about 2.7%. CDR3 length: 13 residues. The germline gives CDR1 DFQATT, CDR2 SNEGSKA (reference sequence). With 5 bases removed from V and 7 bases from J, the gap between germline ends came to 15 bases. This same sample was also part of a study on T cells expressing NK-cell markers. That paper states: It was sorted CD3+CD56+NKG2C+, CD3+CD56+NKG2C- and CD3+CD56-NKG2C+ T cells that supplied the TCR beta repertoires.

Sequenced material: CD4+ T cells sorted from blood. The receptor was isolated from a woman aged 18-30 years in good health. This chain joins TRBV20-1 and TRBJ2-1; maybe TRBD2 (6 bases). CDR3 DNA: TGCAGTGCTCCCCAGACTAGTTCGAATGAGCAGTTCTTC. This encodes CSAPQTSSNEQFF.